These 28 T cell receptor beta chains were sequenced from one sample in a study of cytomegalovirus exposure and HLA in healthy donors. A multiplex PCR was run with 60 Vbeta primers and 13 Jbeta primers. Only in-frame clones appear in the TCRdb table, and some are missing; sequencing was by immunoSEQ multiplex PCR. The sample lists roughly 180,000 clones, roughly 85% occurring once. The sample consisted of PBMCs. Receptors originate from a man younger than 35 in good health and CMV-seropositive.

The chain employs TRBV5-1 and TRBJ1-1, with 9 bases aligning to TRBD1. V gave up 4 bases and J gave up 4 bases; unmatched junction bases: 17. The CDR3 sequence is 18 residues long. Germline lookup yields CDR1 SGHRS and CDR2 YFSETQ. The CDR3 DNA reads TGCGCCAGCAGCCGTATCCATGGGACAGGGTTATTTGGCACTGAAGCTTTCTTT. The encoded protein is CASSRIHGTGLFGTEAFF.

The table lists this clone with a count of one. The rearrangement uses TRBV6-1 and TRBJ2-5, with 11 bases matching TRBD1. CDR1 and CDR2 (germline): MNHNS, SASEGT. The CDR3 consists of 13 residues. V lost 5 bases and J lost 9; bases outside the gene matches: 5. CDR3 sequence: CASSLRDRGAQYF. CDR3 bases: TGTGCCAGCAGTCTACGGGACAGGGGGGCCCAGTACTTC.

CDR3 protein: CASSLGQGRLSEQYF. The CDR3 DNA reads as TGCGCCAGCAGCTTAGGACAGGGAAGGTTATCCGAGCAGTACTTC. The rearrangement uses TRBV5-1 and TRBJ2-5; 8 nucleotides match TRBD1. The tail of the sequence fits TRBJ2-7 better, so the J call may be wrong. Germline CDR1 SGHRS, CDR2 YFSETQ. This CDR3 contains 15 residues.

This sequence joins TRBV9 and TRBJ2-7, with D possibly being TRBD2 (6 bases). This CDR3 contains 14 residues. Trimming cost V 5 bases and J 5 bases, with 17 bases left between them. CDR1 is SGDLS, CDR2 YYNGEE, per germline. The CDR3 reads CASSVGGMGDEQYF. CDR3 bases: TGTGCCAGCAGTGTGGGAGGAATGGGCGACGAGCAGTACTTC.

J is TRBJ2-3 and V is TRBV10-2; TRBD2 matches at 11 bases. V shed 5 bases and J 2 bases; nucleotides not matched to a gene: 3. The CDR3 spans 15 residues. Germline CDR1 reads WSHSY; CDR2 reads SAAADI. CDR3 bases: TGCGCCAGCAGTCGACTAGCGGGGTACACAGATACGCAGTATTTT. Residues: CASSRLAGYTDTQYF.

CDR3 DNA: TGTGCCAGCTCACCTCTGGAGACCCAGTACTTC. This translates into CASSPLETQYF. The chain has TRBV18 and TRBJ2-5; unclear D gene. Germline CDR1 KGHSH, CDR2 LQKENI. Trimming took off 3 bases at V and 5 bases at J, with 4 bases between the two ends. The CDR3 covers 11 residues.

The chain carries TRBV5-1 and TRBJ2-2; D possibly corresponds to TRBD2 (5 bases). Trimming took 8 bases from V and 6 from J, leaving 14 bases between them. Germline lookup yields CDR1 SGHRS and CDR2 YFSETQ. The CDR3 sequence is 13 residues long. The CDR3 DNA is TGCGCCAGTGCCTGGGAGACGGCCGGGGAGCTGTTTTTT. Translation: CASAWETAGELFF.

The table lists this clone with a few counts. J is TRBJ1-1 and V is TRBV5-1, with D unclear. The length of the CDR3 is 16 residues. V lost 3 bases, J lost 5 bases, and 20 bases lay in between. CDR1 is SGHRS, CDR2 YFSETQ, per germline. DNA of the CDR3: TGCGCCAGCAGCTCACCGATTGAGGGTGAGTTGACTGAAGCTTTCTTT. This codes for CASSSPIEGELTEAFF.

The gene calls are TRBV6-5 and TRBJ2-2; 8 nucleotides match TRBD1. In germline, CDR1 is MNHEY, CDR2 SVGAGI. The CDR3 covers 15 residues. V was pared by 6 bases and J by 0 bases, with 3 bases of the junction left unmatched. CDR3 amino acids: CASRRQGTNTGELFF. Written as DNA, the CDR3 is TGTGCCAGCAGACGACAGGGGACGAACACCGGGGAGCTGTTTTTT.

CDR3 in DNA: TGTGCCACCAGCGGAGGGGACTACGTAGATGAGCAGTTCTTC. Translating it yields CATSGGDYVDEQFF. The rearrangement joins TRBV15 to TRBJ2-1, with 7 nucleotides matching TRBD2. Unmatched junction bases numbered 9, after V lost 5 bases and J lost 8 bases. This CDR3 comprises 14 residues. Germline CDR1 and CDR2: LNHNV and YYDKDF (reference sequence). The entire variable domain, with the rest obtained from reference TRBV15 and TRBJ2-1, is as follows: DAMVIQNPRYQVTQFGKPVTLSCSQTLNHNVMYWYQQKSSQAPKLLFHYYDKDFNNEADTPDNFQSRRPNTSFCFLDIRSPGLGDTAMYLCATSGGDYVDEQFFGPGTRLTVL.

The chain couples TRBV29-1 to TRBJ1-1, with TRBD1 matching 11 bases. CDR1 and CDR2 (germline): SQVTM, ANQGSEA. The junction had 8 bases not matched to a gene; V was cut back by 7 bases and J by 4 bases. The CDR3 contains 14 residues. The CDR3 DNA sequence: TGCAGCGGGTCTCCGGGACAGGGGGGCACTGAAGCTTTCTTT. Its translation is CSGSPGQGGTEAFF.

This clone was recorded once. The chain is built from TRBV27 and TRBJ2-7; 10 nucleotides agree with TRBD1. Trimming took 6 bases from V and 6 from J; bases not matched to a gene: 17. CDR3 length: 17 amino acids. In germline, CDR1 is MNHEY, CDR2 SMNVEV (reference sequence). CDR3 loop: CASRNPLRDRGPSEQYF. The CDR3 nucleotides are TGTGCCAGCAGGAATCCCCTCCGGGACAGGGGTCCCTCCGAGCAGTACTTC.

The rearrangement joins TRBV11-3 to TRBJ2-2, with no clear D. CDR1 is SGHNT, CDR2 YENEEA, per germline. The V end lost 1 base, the J end lost 7 bases, and 7 bases lay between the germline ends. The CDR3 contains 13 residues. The chain's CDR3 is CASSLVGVGELFF. DNA for the CDR3: TGTGCCAGCAGCTTAGTCGGTGTCGGGGAGCTGTTTTTT.

J is TRBJ1-2 and V is TRBV27; 8 bases fit TRBD1. This CDR3 spans 14 amino acids. V was clipped by 6 bases and J by 7 bases; unmatched bases: 10. Germline V gives CDR1 MNHEY, CDR2 SMNVEV (reference sequence). CDR3 residues: CASSPFRGLRGYTF. The CDR3 region has the DNA TGTGCCAGCAGCCCATTCAGGGGGCTCCGTGGCTACACCTTC.

The V and J genes are TRBV4-1 and TRBJ1-5; no definite D call. Between the trimmed V and J ends, which lost 0 bases and 3 bases, there was a span of 6 bases. The CDR3 sequence is 14 residues long. Germline V gene lookup returns CDR1 MGHRA and CDR2 YSYEKL. CDR3 protein: CASSQEQANQPQHF. The CDR3 DNA sequence: TGCGCCAGCAGCCAAGAGCAGGCCAATCAGCCCCAGCATTTT.

In regard to this clone: Compared with germline, one end of the junction differs, possibly owing to a read error. The chain employs TRBV7-7 and TRBJ1-6; the D gene is possibly TRBD1 (6 bases). CDR3 size: 15 residues. Per the germline V gene, CDR1 is SSHAT and CDR2 is FNYEAQ (reference sequence). CDR3 amino acids: CASSLVARGLSPLHF. In nucleotides, the CDR3 is TGTGCTAGCAGCTTAGTTGCTAGGGGGTTGTCACCCCTCCACTTT.

V and J are TRBV6-5 and TRBJ2-1; 10 nucleotides agree with TRBD1. Germline V gives CDR1 MNHEY, CDR2 SVGAGI. V dropped 8 bases and J dropped 3; count of bases not matched to a gene: 1. The CDR3 covers 13 residues. The CDR3 here is CASRTGGYNEQFF. As DNA, the CDR3 is TGTGCCAGCCGGACAGGGGGCTACAATGAGCAGTTCTTC.

This clone turned up a few times. The V call is TRBV7-6, the J call TRBJ1-1, with TRBD1 as a possible D gene (5 bases). Trimming took off 1 base at V and 1 base at J, with 10 bases between the two ends. This CDR3 comprises 15 residues. Looked up from germline, CDR1 is SGHVS and CDR2 is FNYEAQ. The CDR3 nucleotides read TGTGCCAGCAGCTTAGGCAGGGTAGGGAACACTGAAGCTTTCTTT. This sequence encodes CASSLGRVGNTEAFF.

This chain connects TRBV7-2 to TRBJ2-7; TRBD2 is a possible D gene (6 bases). The CDR3 sequence is 13 residues long. CDR1 SGHTA and CDR2 FQGNSA come from the germline V gene. Deletions cut 1 base from V and 7 bases from J, with 11 bases between. CDR3 region: CASSLEAEGEQYF. The CDR3 DNA sequence: TGTGCCAGCAGCTTAGAAGCGGAGGGTGAGCAGTACTTC.

The V gene is TRBV7-2, the J gene TRBJ1-2, with D possibly matching TRBD1 (5 bases). V was trimmed by 6 bases and J by 8 bases, leaving 16 bases between them. The CDR3 spans 13 residues. The germline CDR1 and CDR2 sequences are SGHTA and FQGNSA. Here the CDR3 reads CASRATGGVGYTF. CDR3 nucleotide sequence: TGTGCCAGCAGAGCAACAGGCGGGGTGGGCTACACCTTC. Filled out from reference TRBV7-2 and TRBJ1-2, the complete variable domain reads GAGVSQSPSNKVTEKGKDVELRCDPISGHTALYWYRQSLGQGLEFLIYFQGNSAPDKSGLPSDRFSAERTGGSVSTLTIQRTQQEDSAVYLCASRATGGVGYTFGSGTRLTVV.

This chain connects TRBV5-4 to TRBJ2-1, with unresolved D. The CDR3 totals 13 residues. The V end lost 2 bases, the J end lost 8 bases, and 11 bases lay between the germline ends. The germline gives CDR1 SGHNT, CDR2 YYREEE (reference sequence). The CDR3 loop reads CASSFPGVDEQFF. The CDR3 DNA reads TGTGCCAGCAGCTTTCCGGGTGTGGATGAGCAGTTCTTC. The full variable domain, completed using reference TRBV5-4 and TRBJ2-1, is ETGVTQSPTHLIKTRGQQVTLRCSSQSGHNTVSWYQQALGQGPQFIFQYYREEENGRGNFPPRFSGLQFPNYSSELNVNALELDDSALYLCASSFPGVDEQFFGPGTRLTVL.

The chain employs TRBV5-1 and TRBJ2-2; D may be TRBD1 (6 bases). V was pared by 4 bases and J by 7 bases, with 17 bases between. The CDR3 contains 15 residues. In germline, CDR1 is SGHRS, CDR2 YFSETQ. The CDR3 sequence is CASSMPAGTNGELFF. CDR3 nucleotides: TGCGCCAGCAGCATGCCGGCAGGGACAAACGGGGAGCTGTTTTTT. The full variable domain, its missing parts supplied by reference TRBV5-1 and TRBJ2-2, is KAGVTQTPRYLIKTRGQQVTLSCSPISGHRSVSWYQQTPGQGLQFLFEYFSETQRNKGNFPGRFSGRQFSNSRSEMNVSTLELGDSALYLCASSMPAGTNGELFFGEGSRLTVL.

This chain uses TRBV6-5 with TRBJ1-2, with 9 positions matching TRBD1. Trimming removed 6 bases from V and 4 bases from J; junction bases left unmatched: 3. The germline gives CDR1 MNHEY, CDR2 SVGAGI. CDR3 length equals 13 residues. The CDR3 DNA is TGTGCCAGCAGCCGGGACAGGGTCTATGGCTACACCTTC. Protein product: CASSRDRVYGYTF.

The CDR3 loop reads CSVPSGGPTPENKEYGYTF. The CDR3 DNA follows: TGCAGCGTCCCATCGGGGGGGCCAACTCCGGAAAACAAAGAGTATGGCTACACCTTC. V gene TRBV29-1 combines with J gene TRBJ1-2; D is perhaps TRBD1 (6 bases). V was pared by 6 bases and J by 5 bases, with 34 bases between. The germline CDR1 and CDR2 sequences are SQVTM and ANQGSEA. CDR3 size: 19 residues.

This rearrangement joins TRBV7-6 to TRBJ2-7; a weak D match, TRBD1 (6 bases). The CDR3 has 14 residues. Germline CDR1 reads SGHVS; CDR2 reads FNYEAQ. Trimming removed 3 bases at V and 3 bases at J, with 12 bases between. The CDR3 DNA follows: TGTGCCAGCAGCTTCAGAGGGGGTCTCTACGAGCAGTACTTC. Translating gives CASSFRGGLYEQYF. The variable domain in full, with the rest retrieved from reference TRBV7-6 and TRBJ2-7, is GAGVSQSPRYKVTKRGQDVALRCDPISGHVSLYWYRQALGQGPEFLTYFNYEAQQDKSGLPNDRFSAERPEGSISTLTIQRTEQRDSAMYRCASSFRGGLYEQYFGPGTRLTVT.

V gene TRBV5-4 combines with J gene TRBJ2-3; the D gene is possibly TRBD2 (6 bases). V was shortened by 5 bases and J by 0 bases, with 10 bases between the two germline ends. Germline assignment: CDR1 SGHNT and CDR2 YYREEE (reference sequence). The CDR3 extends over 14 amino acids. The CDR3 DNA sequence: TGTGCCAGCAGGGGCGGGGAAAGCACAGATACGCAGTATTTT. It codes for CASRGGESTDTQYF.

Concerning this clone itself: The germline gene is not matched at one end of the junction; a read error may be the cause. The gene calls are TRBV7-9 and TRBJ2-3, with a weak D call TRBD2 (6 bases). This CDR3 contains 12 residues. The germline V gene has CDR1 SEHNR and CDR2 FQNEAQ (reference sequence). This CDR3 reads CSSSLAAGTQYF. The CDR3 DNA sequence: TGTTCCAGCAGTTTAGCGGCGGGGACGCAGTATTTT.

The chain joins TRBV5-6 to TRBJ1-4; 7 nucleotides match TRBD1. After removal of 6 bases from V and 6 bases from J, the junction contained 11 bases not matched to a gene. This CDR3 is built from 15 residues. CDR1 is SGHDT and CDR2 is YYEEEE in the germline V gene. CDR3 nucleotide sequence: TGTGCCAGCACCACTACCGGGACAGACGATGAAAAACTGTTTTTT. This codes for CASTTTGTDDEKLFF.